This TCR beta chain is from a study of blood T cell repertoires in COVID-19. Germline V lookup: CDR1 SGHTA, CDR2 FQGNSA. V shed 6 bases, J shed 7 bases, and the junction held 3 bases outside the gene matches. The CDR3 totals 14 residues. Only in-frame clones appear in the TCRdb table, and some are missing; sequencing was by immunoSEQ multiplex PCR. The data show 180,000 or so clones, about 76% seen once. This clone has only a few counts. The specimen sequenced was peripheral blood. V usage is TRBV7-2 and J usage is TRBJ1-6; TRBD1 aligns across 10 bases. This receptor was obtained from a woman in her forties or fifties with active or convalescent COVID-19. CDR3: CASRRTGGNSPLHF. In nucleotides, the CDR3 is TGTGCCAGCAGAAGGACAGGGGGGAATTCACCCCTCCACTTT.